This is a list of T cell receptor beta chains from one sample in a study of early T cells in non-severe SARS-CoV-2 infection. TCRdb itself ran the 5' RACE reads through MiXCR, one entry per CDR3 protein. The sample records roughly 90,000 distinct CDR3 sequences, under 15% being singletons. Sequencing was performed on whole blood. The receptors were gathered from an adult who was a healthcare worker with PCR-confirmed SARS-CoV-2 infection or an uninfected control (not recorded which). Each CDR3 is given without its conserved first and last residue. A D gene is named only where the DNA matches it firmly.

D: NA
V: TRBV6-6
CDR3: ASSYSDIWGTQY

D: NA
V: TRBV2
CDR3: ASSDGIGTQETQY

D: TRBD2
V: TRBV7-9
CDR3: ASSRGDSSTDTQY

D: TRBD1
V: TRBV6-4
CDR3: ASSDSGTGNTGELF

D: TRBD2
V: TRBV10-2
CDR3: ASSDEGREGDLADTQY

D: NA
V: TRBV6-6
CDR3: ASSRYSTDTQY

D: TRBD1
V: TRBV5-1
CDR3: ASSPGTGGETQY

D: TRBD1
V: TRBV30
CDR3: AWSRTGGWGNTIY

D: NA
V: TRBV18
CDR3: ASSPLGGATDTQY

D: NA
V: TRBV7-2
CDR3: ASSPFGDSGRETQY

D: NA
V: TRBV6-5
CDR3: ASSYSGAKNIQY

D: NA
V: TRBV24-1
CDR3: ATSDLGGEETQY

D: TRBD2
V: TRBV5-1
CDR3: ASSDGLATETQY

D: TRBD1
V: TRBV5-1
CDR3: ASSLIETGVNNEQF

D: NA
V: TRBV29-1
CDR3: SVVSQYGYT

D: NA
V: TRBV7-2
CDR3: ASSLSWGNTIY

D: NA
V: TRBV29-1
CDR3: SVRDQGRPYGYT

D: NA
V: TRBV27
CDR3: ASSFRRGEAF

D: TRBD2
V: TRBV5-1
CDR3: ASHEPGLAGEGEQF

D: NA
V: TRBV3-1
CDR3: ASSQTQETQY

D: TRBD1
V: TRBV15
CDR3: AVRPGQSSYNEQF

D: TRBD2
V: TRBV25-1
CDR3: ASSSVGLALGNEQF

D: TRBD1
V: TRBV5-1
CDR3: ASSFRQGAYNEQF

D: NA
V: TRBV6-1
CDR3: ASSERGRTANYGYT

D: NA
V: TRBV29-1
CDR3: SVETTNYGYT

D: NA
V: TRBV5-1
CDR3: ASSQATGELF

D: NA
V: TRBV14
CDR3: ASSPNTAGYT

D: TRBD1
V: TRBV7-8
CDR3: ASSTGEETQY

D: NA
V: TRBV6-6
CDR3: ASSYLPPGQGNTIY

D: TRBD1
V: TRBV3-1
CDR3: ASSQERGLEAF

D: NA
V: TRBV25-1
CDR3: ASRLGSQGTDTQY

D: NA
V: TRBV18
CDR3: ASSPLVPGTDTQY

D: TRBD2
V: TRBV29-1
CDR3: SVEESGRGLANTQY

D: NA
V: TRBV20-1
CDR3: SARDPRYLDGGYT

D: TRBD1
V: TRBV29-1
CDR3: SVDAFSGQGTDTQY

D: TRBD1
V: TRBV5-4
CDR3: ASSSPQGVDGNTIY

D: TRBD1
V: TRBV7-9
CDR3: ASSLARTRDSWHNEQF

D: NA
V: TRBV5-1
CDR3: ASSLRGAVEDEQF

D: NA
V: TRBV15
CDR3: ATSRAPQINQNTEAF

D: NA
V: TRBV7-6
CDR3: ASSLGRPPFTQN

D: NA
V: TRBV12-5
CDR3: ASVGGYNSNQPQH

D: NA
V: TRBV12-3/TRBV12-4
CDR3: ASSPGASAAAYNEQF

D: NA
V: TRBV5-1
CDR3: ASSLLGIQETQY

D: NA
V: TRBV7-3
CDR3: ASSFQGTGELF

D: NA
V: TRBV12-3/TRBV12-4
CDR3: ASSFYRGGRTEAF

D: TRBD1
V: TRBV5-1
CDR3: ASSLNRGLQPQH

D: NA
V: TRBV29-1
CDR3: TGGEETQY

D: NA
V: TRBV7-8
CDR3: ASSARRVHEQF

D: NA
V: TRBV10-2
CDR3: ASSAGMSSYNEQF

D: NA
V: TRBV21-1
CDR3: ASSPTKGQGRSSYNSPLH

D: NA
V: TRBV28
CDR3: ASSNRPVQF

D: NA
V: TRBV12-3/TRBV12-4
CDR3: ASRPDVSTDTQY

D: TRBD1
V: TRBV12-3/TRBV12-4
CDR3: ASSLRQGNTGELF

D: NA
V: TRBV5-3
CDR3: ARSRSAPGGNTIY